This T cell receptor (beta chain) was found in a study of PD-1 blockade in mismatch repair-deficient tumors. With V trimmed by 4 bases and J by 7 bases, 6 bases remained unmatched. CDR1 is SEHNR and CDR2 is FQNEAQ in the germline V gene (reference sequence). CDR3 size: 14 residues. Measured with immunoSEQ multiplex PCR; TCRdb has only the in-frame clones, and not every one. The repertoire holds 60,000 to 70,000 clones, with around 88% as singletons. This rearrangement joins TRBV7-9 to TRBJ1-5, with 8 bases that match TRBD1. The sample consisted of peripheral blood, taken 52 weeks after starting pembrolizumab. This TCR derives from an adult with mismatch repair-deficient cancer. The CDR3 region has the DNA TGTGCCAGCAGCTCGACAGGGGACACGCAGCCCCAGCATTTT. Its translation is CASSSTGDTQPQHF. The full variable domain, in which reference TRBV7-9 and TRBJ1-5 provide the parts outside the CDR3, is DTGVSQNPRHKITKRGQNVTFRCDPISEHNRLYWYRQTLGQGPEFLTYFQNEAQLEKSRLLSDRFSAERPKGSFSTLEIQRTEQGDSAMYLCASSSTGDTQPQHFGDGTRLSIL.